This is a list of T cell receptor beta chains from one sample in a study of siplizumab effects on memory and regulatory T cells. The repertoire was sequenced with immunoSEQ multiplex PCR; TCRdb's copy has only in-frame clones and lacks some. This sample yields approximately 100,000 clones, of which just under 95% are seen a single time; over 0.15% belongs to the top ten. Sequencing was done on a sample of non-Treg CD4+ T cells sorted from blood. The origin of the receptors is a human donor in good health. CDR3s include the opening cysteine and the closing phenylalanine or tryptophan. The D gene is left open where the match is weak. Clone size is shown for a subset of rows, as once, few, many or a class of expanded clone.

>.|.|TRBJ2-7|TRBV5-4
TGTGCCAGCAGCTTACCGGGACCCTACGAGCAGTACTTC
CASSLPGPYEQYF
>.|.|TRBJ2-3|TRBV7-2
TGTGCCAGCAGCTTAGTAGGAGCCCGTACGCAGTATTTT
CASSLVGARTQYF
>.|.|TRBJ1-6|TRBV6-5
TGTGCCAGCAGCCCGACAGGCTATAATTCACCCCTCCACTTT
CASSPTGYNSPLHF
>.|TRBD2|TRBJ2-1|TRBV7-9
TGTGCCAGCAGCTTAGTCATGACTAGCGGGGGTTCATACAATGAGCAGTTCTTC
CASSLVMTSGGSYNEQFF
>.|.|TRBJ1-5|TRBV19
TGTGCCAGTAGTATTTTACAGAGCAATCAGCCCCAGCATTTT
CASSILQSNQPQHF
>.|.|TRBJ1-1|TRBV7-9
TGTGCCAGCAGCCTGCCTTTCGACAGGAGCAGAGCTTTCTTT
CASSLPFDRSRAFF
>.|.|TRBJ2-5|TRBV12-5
TGTGCTAGTGGTTTGGGCGCCAGGGAGCGAGAGACCCAGTACTTC
CASGLGARERETQYF
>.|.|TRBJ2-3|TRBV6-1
TGTGCCAGCACCCATCCGGGTACGCAGTATTTT
CASTHPGTQYF
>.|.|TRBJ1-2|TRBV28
TGTGCCAGCAGTTGGATCAAGACCGTAAATGGCTACACCTTC
CASSWIKTVNGYTF
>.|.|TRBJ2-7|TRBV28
TGTGCCAGCAGTATCCTAACAGCTGACGAGCAGTACTTC
CASSILTADEQYF
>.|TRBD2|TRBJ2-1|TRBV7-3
TGTGCCAGCAGCACCTATCTGGGCGGGGGAGCAGCGAATGAGCAGTTCTTC
CASSTYLGGGAANEQFF
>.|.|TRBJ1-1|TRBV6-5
TGTGCCAGCAGTTACTCCAGGGCAGGGAGGGGCACTGAAGCTTTCTTT
CASSYSRAGRGTEAFF
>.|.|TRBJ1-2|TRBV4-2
TGTGCCAGCAGCGAGGAGAGGGGGGCGAACTATGGCTACACCTTC
CASSEERGANYGYTF
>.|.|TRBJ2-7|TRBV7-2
TGTGCCAGCGGGCAGGCGACCTACGAGCAGTACTTC
CASGQATYEQYF
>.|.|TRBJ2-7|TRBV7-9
TGTGCCAGCAGCTCCCGAACAGGGAGTCTCTCCTACGAGCAGTACTTC
CASSSRTGSLSYEQYF
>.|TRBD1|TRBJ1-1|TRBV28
TGTGCCAGCAGTTCCAGGGGGCGAAGGACTGAAGCTTTCTTT
CASSSRGRRTEAFF
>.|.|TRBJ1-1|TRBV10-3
TGTGCCATCATGACCAGCCAGAACACTGAAGCTTTCTTT
CAIMTSQNTEAFF
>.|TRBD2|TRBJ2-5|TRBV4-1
TGCGCCAGCAGCCAAGATAGGGCGGGGGGGCCGAGGGAGACCCAGTACTTC
CASSQDRAGGPRETQYF
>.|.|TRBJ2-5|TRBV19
TGTGCCAGTAGCCCGGTGAACTCAGAGACCCAGTACTTC
CASSPVNSETQYF
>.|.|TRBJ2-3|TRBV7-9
TGTGCCAGCAGCGAGACCCCAGATACGCAGTATTTT
CASSETPDTQYF
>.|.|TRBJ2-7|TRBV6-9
TGTGCCAGCAGCTGGAGGAGGGGACCGTACGAGCAGTACTTC
CASSWRRGPYEQYF
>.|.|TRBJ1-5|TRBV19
TGTGCCAGTAAGGGTGGGGCGCTGGGCAATCAGCCCCAGCATTTT
CASKGGALGNQPQHF
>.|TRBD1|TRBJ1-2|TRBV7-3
TGTGCCAGCAGCTTAACAGGGGGCAATTATGGCTACACCTTC
CASSLTGGNYGYTF
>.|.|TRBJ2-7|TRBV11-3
TGTGCCAGCAGCTTATCAGGAGCCTACGAGCAGTACTTC
CASSLSGAYEQYF
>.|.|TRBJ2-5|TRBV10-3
TGTGCCTCCGGAAGGGGGGCCGCAGAGACCCAGTACTTC
CASGRGAAETQYF
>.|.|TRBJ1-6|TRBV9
TGTGCCAGCAGACCCGAGGAAGCAGGCTATAATTCACCCCTCCACTTT
CASRPEEAGYNSPLHF
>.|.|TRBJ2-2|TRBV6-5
TGTGCCAGCAGTTACTCGTTGGGCACCGGGGAGCTGTTTTTT
CASSYSLGTGELFF
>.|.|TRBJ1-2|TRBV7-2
TGTGCCAGCAGCTTAGTGGTCTATGGCTACACCTTC
CASSLVVYGYTF
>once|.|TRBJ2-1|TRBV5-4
TGTGCCAGCAGCTTGGGACCCGCCCCCAATGAGCAGTTCTTC
CASSLGPAPNEQFF
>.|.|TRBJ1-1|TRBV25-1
TGTGCCAGCAGTGATTTGGGGCAGGCGAACACTGAAGCTTTCTTT
CASSDLGQANTEAFF
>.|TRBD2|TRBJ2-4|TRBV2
TGTGCCAGCAGTAAGACTAGCGGGGGGGCAAACATTCAGTACTTC
CASSKTSGGANIQYF
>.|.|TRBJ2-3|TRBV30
TGTGCCTGGAGTCTAGGGTTGTCAGATACGCAGTATTTT
CAWSLGLSDTQYF
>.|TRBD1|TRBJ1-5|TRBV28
TGTGCCAGCAGGTCCGGGACAGGGGGCCAGCCCCAGCATTTT
CASRSGTGGQPQHF
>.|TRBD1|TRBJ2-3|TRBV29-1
TGCAGCGTCCCACCCCTGGACAGGTACCCAGATACGCAGTATTTT
CSVPPLDRYPDTQYF
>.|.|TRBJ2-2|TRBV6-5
TGTGCCAGCAGTTTGGACTATGGAAAGTCCGGGGAGCTGTTTTTT
CASSLDYGKSGELFF
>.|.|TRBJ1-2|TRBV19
TGTGCCAGTACCGCCGCGGCATCACCTCCCTTGTATGGCTACACCTTC
CASTAAASPPLYGYTF
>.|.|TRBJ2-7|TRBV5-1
TGCGCCAGCAGCTTGGTCACTAGCACTTCCTACGAGCAGTACTTC
CASSLVTSTSYEQYF
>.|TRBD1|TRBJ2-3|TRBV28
TGTGCCAGCAGCACGGGACAGGGGAACACAGATACGCAGTATTTT
CASSTGQGNTDTQYF
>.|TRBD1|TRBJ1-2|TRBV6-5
TGTGCCAGCAGCCTGGGGACAGGCCCCTACACCTTC
CASSLGTGPYTF
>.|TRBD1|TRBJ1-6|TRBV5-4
TGTGCCAGCAGCTTGGCCGGGGCAGGGGGCGCCCCCCTCCACTTT
CASSLAGAGGAPLHF
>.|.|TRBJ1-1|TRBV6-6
TGTGCCAGCAGGTTGACAGTGAACACTGAAGCTTTCTTT
CASRLTVNTEAFF
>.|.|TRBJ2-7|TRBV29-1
TGCAGCGTTGAACTGTCGGCTAACGAGCAGTACTTC
CSVELSANEQYF
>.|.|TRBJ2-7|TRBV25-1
TGTGCCAGCGCAGGGATCTCATACGAGCAGTACTTC
CASAGISYEQYF
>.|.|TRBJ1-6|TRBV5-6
TGTGCCAGCAGCTTTGAACAGAACCGTTCACCCCTCCACTTT
CASSFEQNRSPLHF
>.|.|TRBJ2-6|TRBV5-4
TGTGCCAGCAGCTGGGACTCCTCTGGGGCCAACGTCCTGACTTTC
CASSWDSSGANVLTF
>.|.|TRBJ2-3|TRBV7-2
TGTGCCAGCAGCCCCGGGTACCTTGGAAGCACAGATACGCAGTATTTT
CASSPGYLGSTDTQYF
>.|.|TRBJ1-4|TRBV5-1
TGCGCCAGCAGCTTGGAGGGATGGGGTACTAATGAAAAACTGTTTTTT
CASSLEGWGTNEKLFF
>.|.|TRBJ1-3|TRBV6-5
TGTGCCAGCAGTCCCGTCTCTGGAAACACCATATATTTT
CASSPVSGNTIYF
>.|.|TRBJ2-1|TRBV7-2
TGTGCCAGCAGCTTAGCGGATGAGCAGTTCTTC
CASSLADEQFF
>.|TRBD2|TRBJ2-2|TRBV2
TGTGCCAGCACCCTCCGGGCGGGGGGGAACACCGGGGAGCTGTTTTTT
CASTLRAGGNTGELFF
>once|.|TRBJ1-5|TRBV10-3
TGTGCCATCAGTGACGGGTTGGGTCAGCCCCAGCATTTT
CAISDGLGQPQHF
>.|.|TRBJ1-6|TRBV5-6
TGTGCCAGCAGCTTGGACAGAGACTATAATTCACCCCTCCACTTT
CASSLDRDYNSPLHF
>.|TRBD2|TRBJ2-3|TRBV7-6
TGTGCCAGCAGCTTAGCGGGACTAGCCCCAGATACGCAGTATTTT
CASSLAGLAPDTQYF